The following is a T cell receptor (beta chain) sequence with its context. Its antigen is not yet known. No qualities accompany the bases; no much larger clone lies one base away. The data were taken from a study of T cell responses to AZD1222 COVID-19 vaccine (dated by TCRdb to the early 2020s). Broadly, across the study: Because spike-specific TCR depth and breadth did not differ between the two schedules, AZD1222 recipients who got a second dose at roughly 4 weeks were pooled with those who got a second dose at roughly 12 weeks. Trial participants were enrolled by age into 18-55, 56-69 and 70-plus year subgroups, with 148, 28 and 57 TCR-sequenced participants respectively. A total of 230 to 250 trial participants underwent TCR sequencing, of whom 207 received two doses of AZD1222 and about 25 received two doses of the MenACWY control vaccine. Overall results and qualifications from the work: Because no day 14 peak-response samples were available, repertoires were characterized only after the peak T cell response. Most participants were white British and females outnumbered males, and the authors suggested that clonal diversity may have been underestimated. The 56-69-year group was small, and its depth increase did not reach significance, likely because of low power. Epitopes outside the regions mutated in the B.1.351 and B.1.1.7 variants were reportedly recognized by nearly half of the unique spike-specific TCRs. Conclusions about previously exposed vaccinees were limited because only five to seven AZD1222 recipients were SARS-CoV-2 seropositive at baseline. Spike-specific TCR breadth and depth rose significantly after two AZD1222 doses compared with day 0 and with MenACWY recipients. The whole spike protein was spanned by vaccine-associated CD4 TCRs, and dominant responses were seen in regions 160-218 and 743-854.

Cut back by 1 base and 12 bases, the V and J ends lie 13 bases apart. The germline V gene provides CDR1 SNHLY and CDR2 FYNNEI. Including cysteine and phenylalanine, the CDR3 has 13 amino acids. The only DNA kept is the CDR3, 39 bases in frame from the first base. The time point label of this sample denotes: baseline before first vaccination. Vaccinee samples came from UK trials COV001 and COV002, including a single-blind randomized controlled phase 2/3 trial of AZD1222 (ChAdOx1 nCoV-19) in healthy adults. For TCRbeta chain sequencing, PBMC samples from trial participants were taken at day 0 and at day 28 after the second dose. The CDR3 regions of human TCRbeta chains were analyzed by immunosequencing. As for the authors' bioinformatics: TCRs in the repertoires were matched against a reference library of SARS-CoV-2-specific TCRs that had been generated with the MIRA antigen-specificity platform. Breadth was defined as the fraction of unique TCRs that were SARS-CoV-2-associated, and depth was defined as the fraction of total T cells that were SARS-CoV-2-associated. Using the MIRA data, every spike-specific TCR was mapped to the spike region that the TCR reacted to and assigned to either a CD4 or a CD8 class. Log10-transformed breadth and depth values were compared by one-way ANOVA with Sidak's multiple comparisons tests. TCRdb took over this immuneACCESS table, retaining in-frame rearrangements with V and J assigned. Such tables are incomplete; in checked studies, under half of the missing clones stem from an unresolved V gene, and the remainder is unexplained. V and J calls and clone size are as listed in that table; D and trimming were resolved from the DNA. This sample lists some 120,000 clones; 90% to 95% were detected once. The ten top clones hold around 3.1% of the sample.

The chain is encoded by TRBV2 joined to TRBJ2-1; a weak D assignment points to TRBD2 (5 bases agree). The sequencing used peripheral blood, collected on day 0 of AZD1222 vaccination. The sequence came from an adult in good health. The bases read TGTGCCAGCAGTGAAGTGGCGGGTTTTCGGCAGTTCTTC. It translates as CASSEVAGFRQFF.